These T cell receptor beta chains were read from a single sample in a study of blood T cell repertoires in COVID-19. Assay used: immunoSEQ multiplex PCR; TCRdb lists only in-frame clones, some missing. The sample holds over 200,000 clones, about 84% seen once. The sample was PBMCs or T cells enriched from blood (not recorded which). The receptors come from a man between 60 and 75 years old who had recovered from COVID-19. Both conserved end residues are part of each CDR3. Each record gives: J gene, V gene, clone size, D gene, CDR3 protein, CDR3 DNA. D genes are given only for firm matches. Clone size, where shown, is once, few, many, or a class for clones that have expanded.

j_call: TRBJ2-3; v_call: TRBV5-1; clone_size: once; d_call: TRBD1; cdr3_aa: CASWTGLSTDTQYF; cdr3_nt: TGCGCCAGCTGGACAGGGCTATCCACAGATACGCAGTATTTT
j_call: TRBJ2-5; v_call: TRBV15; clone_size: NA; d_call: NA; cdr3_aa: CATSGGRETQYF; cdr3_nt: TGTGCCACCAGTGGGGGCCGAGAGACCCAGTACTTC
j_call: TRBJ2-7; v_call: TRBV5-4; clone_size: NA; d_call: TRBD1; cdr3_aa: CASSRPLQGTGPYEQYF; cdr3_nt: TGTGCCAGCAGCCGTCCGCTACAGGGGACAGGACCTTACGAGCAGTACTTC
j_call: TRBJ1-6; v_call: TRBV10-3; clone_size: NA; d_call: TRBD1; cdr3_aa: CAISEQDRTYNSPLHF; cdr3_nt: TGTGCCATCAGTGAACAGGACAGGACATATAATTCACCCCTCCACTTT
j_call: TRBJ1-1; v_call: TRBV7-2; clone_size: NA; d_call: TRBD1; cdr3_aa: CASSLRTGENTEAFF; cdr3_nt: TGTGCCAGCAGCTTGAGGACAGGGGAAAACACTGAAGCTTTCTTT
j_call: TRBJ2-6; v_call: TRBV19; clone_size: NA; d_call: NA; cdr3_aa: CASSIALGGGPLVTGANVLTF; cdr3_nt: TGTGCCAGTAGTATCGCATTGGGAGGGGGGCCGCTCGTAACTGGGGCCAACGTCCTGACTTTC
j_call: TRBJ2-1; v_call: TRBV18; clone_size: NA; d_call: NA; cdr3_aa: CASSPGTSTYNEQFF; cdr3_nt: TGTGCCAGCTCACCGGGGACTTCCACCTACAATGAGCAGTTCTTC
j_call: TRBJ2-1; v_call: TRBV11-1; clone_size: NA; d_call: NA; cdr3_aa: CASSTPGGEQFF; cdr3_nt: TGTGCCAGCAGCACCCCCGGGGGTGAGCAGTTCTTC
j_call: TRBJ2-7; v_call: TRBV11-2; clone_size: NA; d_call: NA; cdr3_aa: CASSESGSEQYF; cdr3_nt: TGTGCCAGCAGCGAATCCGGGAGCGAGCAGTACTTC
j_call: TRBJ1-5; v_call: TRBV5-5; clone_size: NA; d_call: NA; cdr3_aa: CASSNSINQPQHF; cdr3_nt: TGTGCCAGCAGCAACTCGATAAATCAGCCCCAGCATTTT
j_call: TRBJ2-3; v_call: TRBV5-6; clone_size: NA; d_call: TRBD1; cdr3_aa: CASSRAGTGGRQTDTQYF; cdr3_nt: TGTGCCAGCAGCCGGGCCGGGACAGGGGGTAGGCAAACAGATACGCAGTATTTT
j_call: TRBJ1-1; v_call: TRBV19; clone_size: NA; d_call: NA; cdr3_aa: CASSTTANTEAFF; cdr3_nt: TGTGCCAGTAGTACCACAGCGAACACTGAAGCTTTCTTT
j_call: TRBJ2-3; v_call: TRBV6-5; clone_size: NA; d_call: NA; cdr3_aa: CASSRTGSFTDTQYF; cdr3_nt: TGTGCCAGCAGTCGCACAGGGAGTTTCACAGATACGCAGTATTTT
j_call: TRBJ1-2; v_call: TRBV6-1; clone_size: once; d_call: NA; cdr3_aa: CASSVQLPSAGSFGYGYTF; cdr3_nt: TGTGCCAGCAGTGTACAGCTCCCTTCCGCAGGGTCGTTCGGCTATGGCTACACCTTC
j_call: TRBJ2-1; v_call: TRBV7-9; clone_size: NA; d_call: TRBD1; cdr3_aa: CASSSQGTGHGEQFF; cdr3_nt: TGTGCCAGCAGCTCCCAAGGGACAGGCCATGGGGAGCAGTTCTTC
j_call: TRBJ1-1; v_call: TRBV5-4; clone_size: few; d_call: NA; cdr3_aa: CASSFSQGHTEAFF; cdr3_nt: TGTGCCAGCAGCTTTTCGCAGGGGCATACTGAAGCTTTCTTT